The present entry profiles one TCR beta chain with its context. The data belong to a study of T-cell reconstitution after alpha-beta-depleted transplantation in children. Unique molecular identifiers were used to barcode this TCRbeta library. TCRdb reanalysed the PCR reads using MiXCR and keeps one entry per CDR3 protein. The sample has about 540,000 distinct CDR3 sequences, roughly 18% seen once; the top ten hold roughly 3.3%. This sequence originates from a human donor who donated a stem cell graft to a child with acute lymphoblastic leukemia. The sequenced sample was PBMCs from the stem cell graft donor, obtained from the stem cell graft.

CDR3 in amino acids: CASRETGTPTYEQYF. The CDR3, as DNA: TGTGCCAGCAGAGAGACCGGGACCCCAACCTACGAGCAGTACTTC. The chain recombines TRBV13 with TRBJ2-7; D may correspond to TRBD1 or TRBD2 (5 bases each). This CDR3 region has 15 residues. Trimming took 6 bases from V and 2 from J, leaving 17 bases between them. CDR1 PRHDT and CDR2 FYEKMQ come from the germline V gene (reference sequence).